Listed here are 10 T cell receptor beta chains from one sample, sequenced in a study of identical twins. TCRdb re-called the 5' RACE reads through MiXCR, storing one row per CDR3 protein. The data show approximately 350,000 distinct CDR3 sequences, 9% to 15% seen once. These data were also reused for a study on yellow fever vaccine responses in identical twins.

Sequencing input: CD8+ T cells sorted from blood. These receptors were obtained from a woman aged 18-29 years in good health.

The rearrangement uses TRBV20-1 and TRBJ2-7; tentative D call: TRBD2 (5 bases). The CDR3 length is 12 residues. V lost 3 bases, J lost 4 bases, and 10 bases lay in between. Germline V gene sequence: CDR1 DFQATT, CDR2 SNEGSKA (reference sequence). CDR3 loop: CSARFEGYEQYV. In nucleotides, the CDR3 is TGCAGTGCTAGGTTTGAGGGTTACGAGCAGTACGTC.

The sample holds a few counts of this clonotype. This rearrangement joins TRBV6-1 to TRBJ1-2, with TRBD1 matching over 9 bases. The trim removed 6 bases at V and 5 bases at J, leaving 10 bases unmatched. Looked up from germline, CDR1 is MNHNS and CDR2 is SASEGT. The CDR3 has 15 residues. The CDR3: CASRQHRDRAYGYTF. DNA for the CDR3: TGTGCCAGCAGACAGCACCGGGACAGGGCTTATGGCTACACCTTC.

This chain connects TRBV6-5 to TRBJ2-1; TRBD2 matches at 7 bases. The CDR3 extends over 15 amino acids. Germline CDR1 and CDR2: MNHEY and SVGAGI. The V segment lost 3 bases and the J segment 4 bases; nucleotides outside the gene matches: 6. The CDR3 loop reads CASSYGSSGYNEQFF. DNA of the CDR3: TGTGCCAGCAGTTATGGTTCTAGCGGTTACAATGAGCAGTTCTTC.

The genes are TRBV27 and TRBJ2-7; TRBD1 agrees at 9 bases. The CDR3 length is 14 residues. CDR1 MNHEY and CDR2 SMNVEV come from the germline V gene (reference sequence). With V trimmed by 6 bases and J by 2 bases, 5 bases remained unmatched. The CDR3 protein is CASSTGTGPYEQYF. The CDR3 DNA reads as TGTGCCAGCAGCACCGGGACAGGGCCCTACGAGCAGTACTTC.

The rearrangement joins TRBV18 to TRBJ2-7; the D gene is possibly TRBD1 (6 bases). This CDR3 has 15 residues. CDR1 and CDR2 (germline): KGHSH, LQKENI. Trimming took 4 bases from V and 0 from J, leaving 13 bases between them. The CDR3 is CASSLPGRGSYEQYF. The CDR3 DNA reads TGTGCCAGCTCACTTCCCGGCAGGGGCTCCTACGAGCAGTACTTC.

This rearrangement joins TRBV12-3 or TRBV12-4 to TRBJ1-2; D gene ambiguous. The V end was cut by 3 bases, the J end by 7 bases, with 9 bases between. The CDR3 sequence is 12 residues long. The CDR3, as DNA: TGTGCCAGCAGTTTCGACGGCCTTGGCTACACCTTC. Amino acids: CASSFDGLGYTF.

CDR3 nucleotide sequence: TGTGCCAGCAGTCCGACAACCAGGACCGCCGATGAGCAGTTCTTC. This codes for CASSPTTRTADEQFF. V is TRBV12-3 or TRBV12-4 and J is TRBJ2-1; no firm D call. Trimming removed 5 bases from V and 8 bases from J, with 19 bases in between. The CDR3 covers 15 residues.

This clonotype occurred a few times. The V and J genes are TRBV24-1 and TRBJ2-5; 8 bases are a match to TRBD1. The CDR3 runs to 17 residues. V trimming: 0 bases; J trimming: 5 bases; junction bases outside the gene matches: 10. In germline, CDR1 is KGHDR, CDR2 SFDVKD. The CDR3 DNA sequence: TGTGCCACCAGTGATTTGCTCGCAGGGGGCGGTGGGGAGACCCAGTACTTC. Its protein is CATSDLLAGGGGETQYF.

The rearrangement uses TRBV5-1 and TRBJ2-7; 9 bases match TRBD2. Germline lookup yields CDR1 SGHRS and CDR2 YFSETQ. V trimming: 5 bases; J trimming: 5 bases; junction bases outside the gene matches: 11. The CDR3 is made up of 15 amino acids. Here the CDR3 DNA reads TGCGCCAGCAGATTGCGGGAGGGCCTCCGGGACGAGCAGTACTTC. It codes for CASRLREGLRDEQYF.

The chain combines TRBV27 with TRBJ2-4, with D uncertain. The CDR3 is 15 amino acids. V lost 2 bases and J lost 0, with 8 bases in between. The V gene's germline CDR1 is MNHEY and CDR2 SMNVEV (reference sequence). The CDR3 loop is CASSLGSEAKNIQYF. The DNA of the CDR3 is TGTGCCAGCAGTTTAGGATCGGAAGCCAAAAACATTCAGTACTTC.